The clone carrying this TCR beta chain was detected only a few times. Antigen specificity is unknown. The sample comes from a study of CD8 T cells in ankylosing spondylitis. Regarding the study as a whole: The authors reported significant enrichment of disease-linked clones in matched ankylosing spondylitis synovial fluid. Some of these motif variants have turned up before, in reports on reactive arthritis synovial fluid and blood. CD8+ disease-linked clones were present at relatively low frequencies in blood.

The CDR3 is 16 amino acids. Germline CDR1 is LGHNA and CDR2 is YNFKEQ. Germline trimming cut 2 bases from V and 9 bases from J; bases unmatched to any gene: 8. Each CDR3 protein is one row after TCRdb ran MiXCR on the 5' RACE reads. Among 200,000 to 250,000 distinct CDR3 sequences listed, 20% to 30% were seen once. Sequenced sample: blood, either unsorted or a sorted T cell fraction (not recorded which). This chain uses TRBV4-2 with TRBJ2-1, with 12 bases matching TRBD2. The TCR was taken from a male donor with ankylosing spondylitis or in good health (not recorded which). The chain's CDR3 is CASSQSTSGSGGEQFF. CDR3 sequence (DNA): TGTGCCAGCAGCCAATCGACTAGCGGGAGTGGCGGTGAGCAGTTCTTC.